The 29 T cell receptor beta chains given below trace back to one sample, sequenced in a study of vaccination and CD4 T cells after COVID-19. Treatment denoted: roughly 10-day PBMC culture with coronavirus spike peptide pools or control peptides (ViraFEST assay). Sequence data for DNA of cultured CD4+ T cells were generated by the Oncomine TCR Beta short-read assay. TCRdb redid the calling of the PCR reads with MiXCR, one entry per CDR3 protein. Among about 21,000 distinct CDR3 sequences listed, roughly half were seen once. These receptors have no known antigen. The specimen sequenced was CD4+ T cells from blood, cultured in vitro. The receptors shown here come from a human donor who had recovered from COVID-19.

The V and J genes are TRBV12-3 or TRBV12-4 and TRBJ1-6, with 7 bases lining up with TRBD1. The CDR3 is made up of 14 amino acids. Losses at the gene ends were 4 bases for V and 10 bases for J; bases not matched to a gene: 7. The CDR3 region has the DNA TGTGCCAGCAGTTCCACAGGGGCAGGGTCACCCCTCCACTTT. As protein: CASSSTGAGSPLHF.

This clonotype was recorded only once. Here the CDR3 reads CASKLEGSSYGYTF. DNA of the CDR3: TGTGCCAGCAAATTGGAGGGTTCAAGCTATGGCTACACCTTC. The chain employs TRBV2 and TRBJ1-2; D remains unclear. V dropped 7 bases and J dropped 4 bases, with 16 bases sitting between them. The CDR3 runs 14 residues. The germline CDR1 and CDR2 sequences are SNHLY and FYNNEI.

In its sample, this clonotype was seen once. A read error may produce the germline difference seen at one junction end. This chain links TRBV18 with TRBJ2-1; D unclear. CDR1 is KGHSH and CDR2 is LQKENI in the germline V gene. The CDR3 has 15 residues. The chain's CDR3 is CTSSQALSSYNEQFF. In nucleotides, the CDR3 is TGTACCAGCTCCCAGGCCCTGAGCTCCTACAATGAGCAGTTCTTC.

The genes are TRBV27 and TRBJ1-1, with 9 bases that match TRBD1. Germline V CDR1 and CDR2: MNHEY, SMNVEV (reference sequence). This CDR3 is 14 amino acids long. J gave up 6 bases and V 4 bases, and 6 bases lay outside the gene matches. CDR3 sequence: CASSWDRESAEAFF. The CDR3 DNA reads TGTGCCAGCAGTTGGGACAGGGAGTCGGCTGAAGCTTTCTTT.

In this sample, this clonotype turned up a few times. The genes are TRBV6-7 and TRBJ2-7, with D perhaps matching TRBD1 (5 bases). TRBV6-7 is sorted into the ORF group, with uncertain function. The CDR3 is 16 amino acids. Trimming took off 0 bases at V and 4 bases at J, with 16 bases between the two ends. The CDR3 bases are TGTGCCAGCAGTTACTCGACGTCCCCAGGGCGATACGAGCAGTACTTC. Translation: CASSYSTSPGRYEQYF.

In DNA, the CDR3 is TGCGCCAGCAACTCCGGGACAGGGGAAGCGGGCGGGGAGCTGTTTTTT. It encodes CASNSGTGEAGGELFF. J is TRBJ2-2 and V is TRBV10-1; the match to TRBD1 covers 10 bases. Looked up from germline, CDR1 is WNHNN and CDR2 is SYGVQD (reference sequence). This CDR3 has 16 amino acids. J lost 7 bases, V lost 7 bases, and 12 bases had no gene match.

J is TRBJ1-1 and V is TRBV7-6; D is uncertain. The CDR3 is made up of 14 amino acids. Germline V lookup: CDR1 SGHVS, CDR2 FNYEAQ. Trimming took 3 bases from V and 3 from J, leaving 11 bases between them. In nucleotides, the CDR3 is TGTGCCAGCAGCTTGGTTACCGGGGACACTGAAGCTTTCTTT. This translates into CASSLVTGDTEAFF.

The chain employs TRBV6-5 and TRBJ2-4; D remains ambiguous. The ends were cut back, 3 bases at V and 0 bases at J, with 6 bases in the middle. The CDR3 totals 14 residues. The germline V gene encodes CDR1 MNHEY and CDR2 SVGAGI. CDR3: CASSYEVAKNIQYF. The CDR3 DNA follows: TGTGCCAGCAGTTATGAGGTAGCCAAAAACATTCAGTACTTC.

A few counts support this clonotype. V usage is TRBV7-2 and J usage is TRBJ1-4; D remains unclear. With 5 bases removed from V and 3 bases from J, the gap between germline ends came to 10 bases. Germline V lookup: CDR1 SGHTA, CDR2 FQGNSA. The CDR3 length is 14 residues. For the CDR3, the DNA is TGTGCCAGCAGCCAATCACAGTCTAATGAAAAACTGTTTTTT. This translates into CASSQSQSNEKLFF.

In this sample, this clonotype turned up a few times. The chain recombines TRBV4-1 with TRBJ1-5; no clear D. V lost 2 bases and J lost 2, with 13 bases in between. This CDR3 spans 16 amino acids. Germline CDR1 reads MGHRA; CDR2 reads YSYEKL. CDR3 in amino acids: CASSQRASDGNQPQHF. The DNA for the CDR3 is TGCGCCAGCAGCCAAAGGGCGAGTGACGGCAATCAGCCCCAGCATTTT.

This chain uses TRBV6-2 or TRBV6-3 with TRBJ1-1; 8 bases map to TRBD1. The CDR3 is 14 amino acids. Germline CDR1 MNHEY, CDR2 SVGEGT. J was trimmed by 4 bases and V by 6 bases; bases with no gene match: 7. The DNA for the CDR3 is TGTGCCAGCAGGGGCCGGGACAGGCGCACTGAAGCTTTCTTT. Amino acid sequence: CASRGRDRRTEAFF.

The CDR3 nucleotides read TGCAGTGCTAGAGACAGTCTGAGTGAAAAACTGTTTTTT. This encodes CSARDSLSEKLFF. This chain links TRBV20-1 with TRBJ1-4, with D hard to call. The CDR3 consists of 13 residues. Germline loops: CDR1 DFQATT, CDR2 SNEGSKA (reference sequence). Trimming took off 0 bases at V and 7 bases at J, with 9 bases between the two ends.

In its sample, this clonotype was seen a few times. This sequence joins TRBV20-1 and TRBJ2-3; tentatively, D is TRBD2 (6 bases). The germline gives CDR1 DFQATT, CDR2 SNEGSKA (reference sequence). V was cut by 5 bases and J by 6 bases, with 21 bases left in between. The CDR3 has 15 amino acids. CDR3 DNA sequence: TGCAGTGCTCTCCGGGGGACGGGGACGGGGGATACGCAGTATTTT. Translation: CSALRGTGTGDTQYF.

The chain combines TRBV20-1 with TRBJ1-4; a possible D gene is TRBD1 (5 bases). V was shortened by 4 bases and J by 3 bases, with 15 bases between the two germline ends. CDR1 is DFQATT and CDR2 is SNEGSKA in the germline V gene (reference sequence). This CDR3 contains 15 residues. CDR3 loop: CSATPLGGANEKLFF. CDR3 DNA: TGCAGTGCTACCCCGTTGGGGGGAGCTAATGAAAAACTGTTTTTT.

The CDR3 DNA reads as TGTGCCAGCAGCTTCAACCAGGGTTCCACTGAAGCTTTCTTT. Translating gives CASSFNQGSTEAFF. The chain carries TRBV7-8 and TRBJ1-1; tentative D call: TRBD1 (5 bases). The ends were cut back, 3 bases at V and 4 bases at J, with 12 bases in the middle. CDR3 length: 14 amino acids. Per the germline V gene, CDR1 is SGHVS and CDR2 is FQNEAQ.

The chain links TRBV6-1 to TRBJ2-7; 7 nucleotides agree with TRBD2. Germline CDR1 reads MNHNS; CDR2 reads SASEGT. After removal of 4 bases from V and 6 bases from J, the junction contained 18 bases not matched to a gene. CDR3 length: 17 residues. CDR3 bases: TGTGCCAGCAGTGTTACCGATAGCGGGTTGGGATTCGCCGAGCAGTACTTC. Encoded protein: CASSVTDSGLGFAEQYF.

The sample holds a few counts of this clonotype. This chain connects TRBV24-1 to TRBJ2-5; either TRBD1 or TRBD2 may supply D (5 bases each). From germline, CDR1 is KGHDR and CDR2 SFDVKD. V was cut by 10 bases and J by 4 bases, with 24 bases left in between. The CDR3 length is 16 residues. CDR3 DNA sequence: TGTGCCACTCACTACCGGGACCCAGAAGTCCGAGAGACCCAGTACTTC. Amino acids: CATHYRDPEVRETQYF.

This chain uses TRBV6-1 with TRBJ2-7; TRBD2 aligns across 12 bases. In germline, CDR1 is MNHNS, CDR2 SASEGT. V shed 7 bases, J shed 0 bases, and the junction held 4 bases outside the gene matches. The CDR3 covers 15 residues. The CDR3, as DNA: TGTGCCAGCACCCTAGCGGGGGGGAGCTCCTACGAGCAGTACTTC. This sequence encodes CASTLAGGSSYEQYF.

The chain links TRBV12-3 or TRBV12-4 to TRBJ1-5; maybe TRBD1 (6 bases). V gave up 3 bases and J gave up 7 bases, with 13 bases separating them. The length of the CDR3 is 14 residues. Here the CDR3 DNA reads TGTGCCAGCAGTTTGTTGGGGGCAGGGCAGCCCCAGCATTTT. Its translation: CASSLLGAGQPQHF.

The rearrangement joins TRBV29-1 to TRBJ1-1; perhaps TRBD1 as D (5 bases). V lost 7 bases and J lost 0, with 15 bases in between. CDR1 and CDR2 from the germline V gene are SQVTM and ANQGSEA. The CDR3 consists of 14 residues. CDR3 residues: CSAEGSRVNTEAFF. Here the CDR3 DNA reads TGCAGCGCCGAAGGGTCCAGGGTGAACACTGAAGCTTTCTTT.

CDR3 nucleotides: TGTGCCAGCAGCCCGCGGACAGGGTACACCGGGGAGCTGTTTTTT. As protein: CASSPRTGYTGELFF. This chain uses TRBV7-2 with TRBJ2-2; TRBD1 matches at 8 bases. There are 15 residues in the CDR3. The germline gives CDR1 SGHTA, CDR2 FQGNSA. V shed 5 bases and J 3 bases; nucleotides not matched to a gene: 5.

The CDR3: CASSLGNLGRVSYEQYF. DNA of the CDR3: TGTGCCAGCAGCTTAGGGAACCTTGGTCGAGTCTCCTACGAGCAGTACTTC. This rearrangement joins TRBV11-3 to TRBJ2-7; no clear D. V was trimmed by 1 base and J by 0 bases, leaving 16 bases between them. This CDR3 comprises 17 residues. Germline V gives CDR1 SGHNT, CDR2 YENEEA.

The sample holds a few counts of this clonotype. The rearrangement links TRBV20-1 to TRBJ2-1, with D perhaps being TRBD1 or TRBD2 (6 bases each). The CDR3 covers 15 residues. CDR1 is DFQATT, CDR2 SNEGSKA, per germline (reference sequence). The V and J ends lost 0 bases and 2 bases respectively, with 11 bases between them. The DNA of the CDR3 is TGCAGTGCTAGAGATTCCCGGGGGCCCTACAATGAGCAGTTCTTC. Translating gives CSARDSRGPYNEQFF.

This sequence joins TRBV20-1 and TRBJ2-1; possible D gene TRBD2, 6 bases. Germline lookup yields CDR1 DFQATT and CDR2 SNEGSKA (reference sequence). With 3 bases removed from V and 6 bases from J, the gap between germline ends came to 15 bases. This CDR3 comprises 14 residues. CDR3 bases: TGCAGTGCTAGTTACGGGAGTAGAAGCAATGAGCAGTTCTTC. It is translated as CSASYGSRSNEQFF.

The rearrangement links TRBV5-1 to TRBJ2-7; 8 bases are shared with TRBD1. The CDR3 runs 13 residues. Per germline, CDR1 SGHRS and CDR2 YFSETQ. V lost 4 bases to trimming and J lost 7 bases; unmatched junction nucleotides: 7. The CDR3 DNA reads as TGCGCCAGCAGCACGACAGGGGTGGGGGAGCAGTACTTC. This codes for CASSTTGVGEQYF.

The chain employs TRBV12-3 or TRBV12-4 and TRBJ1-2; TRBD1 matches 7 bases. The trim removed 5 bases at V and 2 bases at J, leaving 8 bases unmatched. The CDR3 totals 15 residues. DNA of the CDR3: TGTGCCAGCAGTACGGCAGGGGGAGGCAACTATGGCTACACCTTC. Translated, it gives CASSTAGGGNYGYTF.

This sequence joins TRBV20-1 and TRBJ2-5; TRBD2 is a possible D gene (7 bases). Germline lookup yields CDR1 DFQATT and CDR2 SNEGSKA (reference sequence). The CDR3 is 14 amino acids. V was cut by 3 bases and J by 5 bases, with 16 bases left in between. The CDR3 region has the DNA TGCAGTGCTAGTTCCCGGGGGGCGGGGGAGACCCAGTACTTC. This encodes CSASSRGAGETQYF.

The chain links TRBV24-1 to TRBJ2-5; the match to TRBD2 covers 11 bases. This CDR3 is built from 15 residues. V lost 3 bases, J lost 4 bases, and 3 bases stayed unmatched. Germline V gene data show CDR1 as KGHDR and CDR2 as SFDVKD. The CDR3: CATSDQLAGAETQYF. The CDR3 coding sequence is TGTGCCACCAGTGATCAACTAGCGGGAGCAGAGACCCAGTACTTC.

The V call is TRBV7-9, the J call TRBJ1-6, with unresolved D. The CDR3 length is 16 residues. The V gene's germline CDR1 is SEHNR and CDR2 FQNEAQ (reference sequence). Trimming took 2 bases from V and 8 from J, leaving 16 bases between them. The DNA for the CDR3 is TGTGCCAGCAGCTTAATGTCGGGCATAGTTGATTCACCCCTCCACTTT. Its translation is CASSLMSGIVDSPLHF.